This T cell receptor beta chain was sequenced for a study of T cell responses to AZD1222 COVID-19 vaccine. Points from the study as a whole: Spike as a whole was targeted by vaccine-associated CD4 TCRs, dominant at 160-218 and 743-854. At baseline, seropositivity was found in only a handful of AZD1222 recipients.

Assay used: immunoSEQ multiplex PCR; TCRdb lists only in-frame clones, some missing. The table has about 76,000 clones, around nine tenths seen once. A note on this clone: Its specificity is not known.

Germline V CDR1 and CDR2: SQVTM, ANQGSEA. V dropped 0 bases and J dropped 5 bases, with 7 bases sitting between them. CDR3 size: 13 residues. The material was peripheral blood, obtained on day 0 of MenACWY control vaccination. The sequence derives from an adult in good health. This sequence joins TRBV29-1 and TRBJ2-2; D call uncertain. CDR3 nucleotides: TGCAGCGTTGAAGATCCCCCAACCGGGGAGCTGTTTTTT. It codes for CSVEDPPTGELFF.